A selection of T cell receptor beta chains follows, all from one sample in a study of cytomegalovirus exposure and HLA in healthy donors. Only in-frame clones appear in the TCRdb table, and some are missing; sequencing was by immunoSEQ multiplex PCR. The repertoire holds some 190,000 clones, with approximately 81% as singletons. The sequenced sample consisted of PBMCs. These receptors were taken from a male donor in good health and CMV-seronegative. The CDR3 runs from the conserved cysteine through the conserved F or W. Fields, in order: J gene, V gene, D gene, CDR3 length, clone size, CDR3 protein, CDR3 DNA. The D gene is left open where the match is weak. Clone size is shown for a subset of rows, as once, few, many or a class of expanded clone.

J: TRBJ2-3
V: TRBV27
D: TRBD2
length: 15
size: few
CDR3: CASSLWRGMGDTQYF
DNA: TGTGCCAGCAGCCTCTGGCGGGGGATGGGAGATACGCAGTATTTT

J: TRBJ2-1
V: TRBV9
D: NA
length: 15
size: NA
CDR3: CASSVGGRGYNEQFF
DNA: TGTGCCAGCAGCGTAGGCGGCAGGGGTTACAATGAGCAGTTCTTC

J: TRBJ1-3
V: TRBV7-6
D: TRBD1
length: 15
size: NA
CDR3: CASSLRQGPGGAIYF
DNA: TGTGCCAGCAGCTTAAGGCAGGGCCCAGGGGGCGCCATATATTTT

J: TRBJ2-5
V: TRBV7-8
D: TRBD2
length: 17
size: NA
CDR3: CASSLSSWSSGQETQYF
DNA: TGTGCCAGCAGCCTAAGCTCCTGGTCTAGCGGCCAAGAGACCCAGTACTTC

J: TRBJ2-7
V: TRBV7-2
D: NA
length: 15
size: NA
CDR3: CASSLMYSNSYEQYF
DNA: TGTGCCAGCAGCTTAATGTATAGTAACTCCTACGAGCAGTACTTC

J: TRBJ2-3
V: TRBV5-1
D: TRBD1
length: 15
size: NA
CDR3: CASSFDRASTDTQYF
DNA: TGCGCCAGCAGCTTTGACAGGGCTAGCACAGATACGCAGTATTTT

J: TRBJ2-3
V: TRBV19
D: NA
length: 16
size: NA
CDR3: CASSIDGAASTDTQYF
DNA: TGTGCCAGTAGTATAGATGGGGCGGCTAGCACAGATACGCAGTATTTT

J: TRBJ1-1
V: TRBV19
D: TRBD1
length: 14
size: NA
CDR3: CASSPPGTGLSAFF
DNA: TGTGCCAGTAGTCCGCCCGGGACAGGACTTTCCGCTTTCTTT

J: TRBJ2-2
V: TRBV4-1
D: NA
length: 16
size: NA
CDR3: CASSQDFLANTGELFF
DNA: TGCGCCAGCAGCCAAGATTTCCTCGCGAACACCGGGGAGCTGTTTTTT

J: TRBJ2-3
V: TRBV4-3
D: TRBD2
length: 20
size: once
CDR3: CASSQGISGREAPGTDTQYF
DNA: TGCGCCAGCAGCCAAGGAATCTCGGGGCGGGAGGCCCCCGGCACAGATACGCAGTATTTT

J: TRBJ2-4
V: TRBV30
D: TRBD1
length: 14
size: NA
CDR3: CAWDRGKPKNIQYF
DNA: TGTGCCTGGGACAGGGGAAAGCCCAAAAACATTCAGTACTTC

J: TRBJ2-3
V: TRBV5-1
D: TRBD2
length: 19
size: NA
CDR3: CASSPRFGTSGGASDTQYF
DNA: TGCGCCAGCAGCCCCCGCTTCGGGACTAGCGGGGGGGCCTCAGATACGCAGTATTTT

J: TRBJ2-7
V: TRBV15
D: TRBD1
length: 16
size: NA
CDR3: CATSVQDRPTSYEQYF
DNA: TGTGCCACCAGCGTACAGGACAGGCCGACCAGCTACGAGCAGTACTTC

J: TRBJ2-7
V: TRBV30
D: TRBD2
length: 11
size: once
CDR3: CATGGFYEQYF
DNA: TGTGCCACGGGGGGATTCTACGAGCAGTACTTC

J: TRBJ1-2
V: TRBV4-3
D: TRBD1
length: 12
size: few
CDR3: CASSTQGNGYTF
DNA: TGCGCCAGCAGCACACAGGGGAATGGCTACACCTTC

J: TRBJ1-1
V: TRBV29-1
D: NA
length: 13
size: NA
CDR3: CSVASQAKSEAFF
DNA: TGCAGCGTTGCATCCCAGGCCAAATCTGAAGCTTTCTTT

J: TRBJ2-5
V: TRBV25-1
D: NA
length: 14
size: NA
CDR3: CASSEYSGAETQYF
DNA: TGTGCCAGCAGTGAATATTCGGGTGCGGAGACCCAGTACTTC

J: TRBJ2-7
V: TRBV29-1
D: TRBD2
length: 16
size: NA
CDR3: CSVAGLAGSSSYEQYF
DNA: TGCAGCGTTGCCGGACTAGCGGGGTCCAGCTCCTACGAGCAGTACTTC

J: TRBJ2-3
V: TRBV4-1
D: NA
length: 15
size: NA
CDR3: CASSQQFRETDTQYF
DNA: TGCGCCAGCAGTCAACAATTTCGGGAAACAGATACGCAGTATTTT

J: TRBJ1-1
V: TRBV19
D: NA
length: 15
size: NA
CDR3: CASMGPGGTNTEAFF
DNA: TGTGCCAGTATGGGACCGGGAGGGACGAACACTGAAGCTTTCTTT

J: TRBJ1-1
V: TRBV6-1
D: NA
length: 16
size: NA
CDR3: CASSEAWGGGNTEAFF
DNA: TGTGCCAGCAGTGAAGCGTGGGGAGGGGGGAACACTGAAGCTTTCTTT

J: TRBJ2-1
V: TRBV2
D: TRBD2
length: 15
size: NA
CDR3: CASSVVSGTGNEQFF
DNA: TGTGCCAGCAGTGTTGTCAGCGGGACCGGTAATGAGCAGTTCTTC

J: TRBJ1-6
V: TRBV2
D: NA
length: 14
size: NA
CDR3: CASSESRQGSPLHF
DNA: TGTGCCAGCAGTGAATCGAGGCAGGGCTCACCCCTCCACTTT

J: TRBJ1-2
V: TRBV11-1
D: NA
length: 13
size: once
CDR3: CASSSGGSYGYTF
DNA: TGTGCCAGCAGCTCCGGGGGGAGCTATGGCTACACCTTC

J: TRBJ1-1
V: TRBV5-1
D: NA
length: 14
size: few
CDR3: CASSLDAGGTEAFF
DNA: TGCGCCAGCAGCTTGGATGCGGGGGGCACTGAAGCTTTCTTT

J: TRBJ2-2
V: TRBV7-2
D: NA
length: 16
size: NA
CDR3: CASSLGGRWVTGELFF
DNA: TGTGCCAGCAGCTTAGGTGGGAGGTGGGTCACCGGGGAGCTGTTTTTT

J: TRBJ1-3
V: TRBV2
D: NA
length: 17
size: NA
CDR3: CASRTGRAVNSGNTIYF
DNA: TGTGCCAGCCGGACGGGCAGGGCGGTAAACTCTGGAAACACCATATATTTT

J: TRBJ2-3
V: TRBV4-1
D: TRBD2
length: 17
size: NA
CDR3: CASSQGPLAGGLDTQYF
DNA: TGCGCCAGCAGCCAAGGCCCACTAGCGGGGGGGCTAGATACGCAGTATTTT

J: TRBJ2-1
V: TRBV7-9
D: TRBD1
length: 14
size: few
CDR3: CASSSRQGWNEQFF
DNA: TGTGCCAGCAGCTCCCGACAGGGCTGGAATGAGCAGTTCTTC

J: TRBJ2-1
V: TRBV28
D: TRBD2
length: 15
size: NA
CDR3: CASTPTSGRVYEQFF
DNA: TGTGCCAGCACCCCGACTAGCGGGAGGGTCTATGAGCAGTTCTTC

J: TRBJ2-7
V: TRBV4-1
D: TRBD2
length: 16
size: NA
CDR3: CASSREGLASPYEQYF
DNA: TGCGCCAGCAGCCGAGAGGGACTAGCCTCACCCTACGAGCAGTACTTC

J: TRBJ1-2
V: TRBV7-9
D: NA
length: 15
size: NA
CDR3: CASRHRGRVFGGYTF
DNA: TGTGCCAGCAGACACCGGGGTAGGGTCTTCGGTGGCTACACCTTC

J: TRBJ2-3
V: TRBV5-1
D: TRBD2
length: 16
size: NA
CDR3: CASSTTSGTSTDTQYF
DNA: TGCGCCAGCAGCACCACTAGCGGTACTAGCACAGATACGCAGTATTTT

J: TRBJ2-5
V: TRBV5-6
D: NA
length: 16
size: few
CDR3: CASSDETGLRQETQYF
DNA: TGTGCCAGCAGCGATGAGACAGGCCTACGCCAAGAGACCCAGTACTTC

J: TRBJ2-7
V: TRBV5-4
D: TRBD2
length: 15
size: NA
CDR3: CASSQPSGDSYEQYF
DNA: TGTGCCAGCAGCCAGCCCAGCGGGGACTCCTACGAGCAGTACTTC

J: TRBJ1-6
V: TRBV7-2
D: TRBD1
length: 16
size: NA
CDR3: CASSPVETGGFSPLHF
DNA: TGTGCCAGCAGCCCAGTAGAGACAGGGGGTTTTTCACCCCTCCACTTT

J: TRBJ2-1
V: TRBV7-2
D: TRBD2
length: 15
size: once
CDR3: CASSIGLAAYNEQFF
DNA: TGTGCCAGCAGCATTGGACTAGCGGCCTACAATGAGCAGTTCTTC

J: TRBJ2-7
V: TRBV4-2
D: NA
length: 14
size: once
CDR3: CASSPPGLPVEQYF
DNA: TGTGCCAGCAGCCCCCCGGGACTCCCGGTCGAGCAGTACTTC

J: TRBJ1-2
V: TRBV27
D: TRBD1
length: 17
size: NA
CDR3: CASSLTGGVRTSSGYTF
DNA: TGTGCCAGCAGCCTCACAGGGGGCGTGCGAACTTCCTCTGGCTACACCTTC

J: TRBJ1-6
V: TRBV28
D: TRBD1
length: 14
size: few
CDR3: CASSFPTGDSPLHF
DNA: TGTGCCAGCAGTTTTCCAACAGGGGATTCACCCCTCCACTTT

J: TRBJ1-1
V: TRBV7-9
D: NA
length: 15
size: NA
CDR3: CASSLAPTGGTEAFF
DNA: TGTGCCAGCAGCTTAGCGCCTACGGGGGGAACTGAAGCTTTCTTT

J: TRBJ1-6
V: TRBV4-1
D: NA
length: 15
size: few
CDR3: CASSQLGANSSPLHF
DNA: TGCGCCAGCAGCCAGTTAGGGGCGAATAGTTCACCCCTCCACTTT

J: TRBJ2-1
V: TRBV5-1
D: NA
length: 14
size: once
CDR3: CASSPGTGDNEQFF
DNA: TGCGCCAGCAGCCCCGGGACGGGGGACAATGAGCAGTTCTTC

J: TRBJ2-7
V: TRBV27
D: TRBD1
length: 14
size: few
CDR3: CASSVTGGSYEQYF
DNA: TGTGCCAGCAGTGTAACAGGGGGCTCCTACGAGCAGTACTTC

J: TRBJ2-2
V: TRBV30
D: TRBD1
length: 15
size: NA
CDR3: CAWSVGTGNTGELFF
DNA: TGTGCCTGGAGTGTAGGGACAGGGAACACCGGGGAGCTGTTTTTT

J: TRBJ2-7
V: TRBV19
D: TRBD2
length: 14
size: few
CDR3: CASSPGEGPYEQYF
DNA: TGTGCCAGTAGTCCGGGGGAGGGGCCCTACGAGCAGTACTTC

J: TRBJ1-1
V: TRBV2
D: NA
length: 14
size: NA
CDR3: CASSEWRPNTEAFF
DNA: TGTGCCAGCAGTGAATGGCGGCCTAACACTGAAGCTTTCTTT

J: TRBJ2-5
V: TRBV7-9
D: NA
length: 12
size: NA
CDR3: CASSPSQETQYF
DNA: TGTGCCAGCAGCCCCTCTCAAGAGACCCAGTACTTC

J: TRBJ1-1
V: TRBV7-2
D: NA
length: 13
size: NA
CDR3: CASSLDRSTEAFF
DNA: TGTGCCAGCAGCTTAGACAGGAGTACTGAAGCTTTCTTT

J: TRBJ2-1
V: TRBV6-1
D: TRBD1
length: 15
size: few
CDR3: CASSEWGQGANEQFF
DNA: TGTGCCAGCAGTGAATGGGGACAGGGGGCGAATGAGCAGTTCTTC

J: TRBJ2-7
V: TRBV7-2
D: NA
length: 13
size: NA
CDR3: CASRWDTTYEQYF
DNA: TGTGCCAGCAGGTGGGACACCACCTACGAGCAGTACTTC

J: TRBJ2-7
V: TRBV4-3
D: NA
length: 13
size: NA
CDR3: CASSLQDPHEQYF
DNA: TGCGCCAGCAGCCTACAGGATCCCCACGAGCAGTACTTC

J: TRBJ2-7
V: TRBV28
D: TRBD1
length: 14
size: NA
CDR3: CASSFTGGLYEQYF
DNA: TGTGCCAGCAGTTTCACAGGGGGCTTATACGAGCAGTACTTC

J: TRBJ1-2
V: TRBV7-9
D: NA
length: 13
size: NA
CDR3: CASSYDSNYGYTF
DNA: TGTGCCAGCAGCTACGACAGTAACTATGGCTACACCTTC

J: TRBJ2-3
V: TRBV18
D: TRBD2
length: 17
size: NA
CDR3: CASSPEASGGASDTQYF
DNA: TGTGCCAGCTCACCAGAGGCTAGCGGGGGGGCCTCAGATACGCAGTATTTT